These 15 T cell receptor beta chains were all obtained from the same sample, sequenced in a study of shared clonotypes between healthy human individuals. As defined, naive CD8 cells were CD45RO-negative and positively selected for CCR7, with terminally differentiated effector memory CD45RA+ cells excluded. Measured with immunoSEQ multiplex PCR; TCRdb has only the in-frame clones, and not every one. This sample yields hundreds of thousands of clones, of which 95% to 98% are seen a single time; approximately 0.3% belongs to the top ten. The sample consisted of naive CD8+ T cells sorted from blood. The receptors here all came from a man between 25 and 39 years old in good health.

CDR3 in amino acids: CASSLVSSQETQYF. CDR3 DNA: TGTGCCAGCAGCTTAGTCTCCAGCCAAGAGACCCAGTACTTC. The rearrangement links TRBV7-9 to TRBJ2-5; D unclear. The germline V and J ends were trimmed by 1 base and 1 base, with 7 bases remaining between them. The CDR3 length is 14 residues. Germline V gives CDR1 SEHNR, CDR2 FQNEAQ (reference sequence).

This rearrangement joins TRBV7-9 to TRBJ2-2; 14 bases align to TRBD2. Germline CDR1 and CDR2: SEHNR and FQNEAQ (reference sequence). The CDR3 is 18 amino acids. V trimming: 2 bases; J trimming: 4 bases; junction bases outside the gene matches: 6. The CDR3 is CASSLRGLAGVSTGELFF. Here the CDR3 DNA reads TGTGCCAGCAGCTTAAGGGGACTAGCGGGAGTTTCCACCGGGGAGCTGTTTTTT.

The rearrangement uses TRBV27 and TRBJ2-1; 14 nucleotides match TRBD2. From germline, CDR1 is MNHEY and CDR2 SMNVEV (reference sequence). The CDR3 runs 14 residues. Trimming took 2 bases from V and 14 from J; bases not matched to a gene: 5. CDR3 nucleotide sequence: TGTGCCAGCAGTTTACGCCGACTAGCGGGAGGGGAGTTCTTC. Translation: CASSLRRLAGGEFF.

This clone showed up just once. The J gene is TRBJ2-1, the V gene TRBV7-9; D may be TRBD1 (6 bases). This CDR3 is built from 13 residues. Germline V gene sequence: CDR1 SEHNR, CDR2 FQNEAQ (reference sequence). Trimming removed 8 bases at V and 0 bases at J, with 8 bases between. The CDR3 is CASLDSSYNEQFF. The CDR3 nucleotides read TGTGCCAGCCTGGACAGCTCCTACAATGAGCAGTTCTTC. The variable domain in full, with the rest retrieved from reference TRBV7-9 and TRBJ2-1, is DTGVSQNPRHKITKRGQNVTFRCDPISEHNRLYWYRQTLGQGPEFLTYFQNEAQLEKSRLLSDRFSAERPKGSFSTLEIQRTEQGDSAMYLCASLDSSYNEQFFGPGTRLTVL.

The rearrangement links TRBV11-2 to TRBJ1-2; 11 bases match TRBD1. CDR1 is SGHAT and CDR2 is FQNNGV in the germline V gene. The length of the CDR3 is 16 residues. V lost 4 bases to trimming and J lost 0 bases; unmatched junction nucleotides: 4. The CDR3 is CASSSPGQGANYGYTF. The DNA for the CDR3 is TGTGCCAGCAGCTCTCCGGGACAGGGGGCTAACTATGGCTACACCTTC.

V gene TRBV9 combines with J gene TRBJ2-1; D is unresolved. Trimming stripped 4 bases from V and 7 bases from J, with 6 bases between. The germline CDR1 and CDR2 sequences are SGDLS and YYNGEE. The CDR3 is 11 residues long. The DNA of the CDR3 is TGTGCCAGCAGCTTAAATAATGAGCAGTTCTTC. It codes for CASSLNNEQFF. The variable domain in full, with the rest retrieved from reference TRBV9 and TRBJ2-1, is DSGVTQTPKHLITATGQRVTLRCSPRSGDLSVYWYQQSLDQGLQFLIQYYNGEERAKGNILERFSAQQFPDLHSELNLSSLELGDSALYFCASSLNNEQFFGPGTRLTVL.

J is TRBJ2-1 and V is TRBV27, with 8 nucleotides matching TRBD1. The junction had 4 bases not matched to a gene; V was cut back by 3 bases and J by 6 bases. This CDR3 spans 14 amino acids. CDR1 is MNHEY, CDR2 SMNVEV, per germline (reference sequence). CDR3 sequence reads: CASSFGQGFNEQFF. CDR3 sequence (DNA): TGTGCCAGCAGTTTCGGACAGGGCTTCAATGAGCAGTTCTTC.

The V call is TRBV7-3, the J call TRBJ2-1; unclear D gene. Germline V gives CDR1 SGHTA, CDR2 FQGTGA. CDR3 length: 12 amino acids. Trimming stripped 4 bases from V and 9 bases from J, with 10 bases between. CDR3 residues: CASSSSWGEQFF. The CDR3 DNA reads TGTGCCAGCAGCTCCTCGTGGGGTGAGCAGTTCTTC. The full variable domain, completed using reference TRBV7-3 and TRBJ2-1, is GAGVSQTPSNKVTEKGKYVELRCDPISGHTALYWYRQSLGQGPEFLIYFQGTGAADDSGLPNDRFFAVRPEGSVSTLKIQRTERGDSAVYLCASSSSWGEQFFGPGTRLTVL.

The V and J genes are TRBV14 and TRBJ2-1, with D hard to call. The germline V gene has CDR1 SGHDN and CDR2 FVKESK. The V end was cut by 4 bases, the J end by 3 bases, with 10 bases between. CDR3 length: 14 amino acids. DNA of the CDR3: TGTGCCAGCAGCCTCCTCACTGGCTACAATGAGCAGTTCTTC. Protein sequence: CASSLLTGYNEQFF.

The rearrangement joins TRBV5-1 to TRBJ2-7; 8 nucleotides match TRBD1. Per germline, CDR1 SGHRS and CDR2 YFSETQ. V shed 2 bases, J shed 0 bases, and the junction held 4 bases outside the gene matches. This CDR3 comprises 15 residues. The CDR3 DNA is TGCGCCAGCAGCTTCGGGACAGGCCGCTCCTACGAGCAGTACTTC. Translating gives CASSFGTGRSYEQYF. The full variable domain, its missing parts supplied by reference TRBV5-1 and TRBJ2-7, is KAGVTQTPRYLIKTRGQQVTLSCSPISGHRSVSWYQQTPGQGLQFLFEYFSETQRNKGNFPGRFSGRQFSNSRSEMNVSTLELGDSALYLCASSFGTGRSYEQYFGPGTRLTVT.

Only one count was recorded for this clone. Here the CDR3 reads CASRPLGGKYTGELFF. In nucleotides, the CDR3 is TGTGCCAGCAGACCCCTGGGCGGGAAATACACCGGGGAGCTGTTTTTT. V usage is TRBV28 and J usage is TRBJ2-2, with D perhaps matching TRBD2 (6 bases). The V and J ends lost 6 bases and 3 bases respectively, with 17 bases between them. Germline V lookup: CDR1 MDHEN, CDR2 SYDVKM. The CDR3 length is 16 residues.

The rearrangement joins TRBV27 to TRBJ2-7, with 10 bases lining up with TRBD2. J lost 5 bases, V lost 5 bases, and 12 bases had no gene match. The CDR3 contains 16 residues. CDR1 and CDR2 from the germline V gene are MNHEY and SMNVEV (reference sequence). Here the CDR3 reads CASSMYTSGERDEQYF. As DNA, the CDR3 is TGTGCCAGCAGTATGTACACTAGCGGGGAGCGGGACGAGCAGTACTTC.

The rearrangement links TRBV7-6 to TRBJ2-7, with 14 bases aligning to TRBD2. This CDR3 contains 17 residues. J was trimmed by 0 bases and V by 5 bases; bases with no gene match: 6. Germline CDR1 SGHVS, CDR2 FNYEAQ. In nucleotides, the CDR3 is TGTGCCAGCAGCCCGCGGACTAGCGGGGGGTACTCCTACGAGCAGTACTTC. It yields the protein CASSPRTSGGYSYEQYF.

The chain links TRBV6-1 to TRBJ1-1; no firm D call. The CDR3 extends over 12 amino acids. Germline lookup yields CDR1 MNHNS and CDR2 SASEGT. Trimming took off 4 bases at V and 4 bases at J, with 7 bases between the two ends. The CDR3 region has the DNA TGTGCCAGCAGTGCATGGAGCACTGAAGCTTTCTTT. This encodes CASSAWSTEAFF.

The CDR3 reads CASSQLAGGYNEQFF. The CDR3 DNA sequence: TGCGCCAGCAGCCAACTTGCGGGGGGCTACAATGAGCAGTTCTTC. This sequence joins TRBV4-3 and TRBJ2-1, with TRBD2 matching over 8 bases. Germline V gene data show CDR1 as LGHNA and CDR2 as YSLEER. The CDR3 length is 15 residues. V dropped 2 bases and J dropped 3; count of bases not matched to a gene: 3.